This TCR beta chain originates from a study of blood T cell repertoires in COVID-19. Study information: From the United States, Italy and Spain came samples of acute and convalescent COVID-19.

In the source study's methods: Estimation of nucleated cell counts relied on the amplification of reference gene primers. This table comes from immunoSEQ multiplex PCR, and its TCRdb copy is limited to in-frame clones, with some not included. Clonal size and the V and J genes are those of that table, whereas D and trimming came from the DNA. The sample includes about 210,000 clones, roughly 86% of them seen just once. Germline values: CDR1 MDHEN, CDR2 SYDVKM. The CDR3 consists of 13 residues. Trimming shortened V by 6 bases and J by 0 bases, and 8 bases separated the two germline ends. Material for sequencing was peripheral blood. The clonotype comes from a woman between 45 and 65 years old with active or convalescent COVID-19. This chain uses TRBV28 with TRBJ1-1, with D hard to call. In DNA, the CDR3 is TGTGCCAGCAGGACTGTTATGAACACTGAAGCTTTCTTT. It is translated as CASRTVMNTEAFF.